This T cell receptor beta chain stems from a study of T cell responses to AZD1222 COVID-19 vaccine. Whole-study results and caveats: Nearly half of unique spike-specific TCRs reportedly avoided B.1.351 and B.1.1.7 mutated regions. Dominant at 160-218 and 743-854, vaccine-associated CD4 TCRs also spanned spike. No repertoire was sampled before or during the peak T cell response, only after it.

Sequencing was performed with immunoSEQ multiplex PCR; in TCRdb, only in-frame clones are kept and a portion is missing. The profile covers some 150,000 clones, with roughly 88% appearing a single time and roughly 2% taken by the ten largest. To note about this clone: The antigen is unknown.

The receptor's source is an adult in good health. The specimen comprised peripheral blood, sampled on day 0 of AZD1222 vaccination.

As DNA, the CDR3 is TGTGCCAGCAGCCAAGGGGAGGGGACTGAAGCTTTCTTT. It specifies CASSQGEGTEAFF. The chain uses TRBV14 and TRBJ1-1; weak D call: TRBD1 (5 bases). The CDR3 consists of 13 residues. V lost 1 base and J lost 5, with 8 bases in between. The germline V gene has CDR1 SGHDN and CDR2 FVKESK.